The rows below give T cell receptor beta chains drawn from one sample of a study of cytomegalovirus exposure and HLA in healthy donors. Assay: immunoSEQ multiplex PCR; the TCRdb copy retains only in-frame clones and omits some. Among tens of thousands of clones listed, approximately 95% were seen once. Sequences were obtained from PBMCs. The receptors stem from a man aged 18 to 30 in good health and CMV-seropositive. CDR3s include the opening cysteine and the closing phenylalanine or tryptophan. Each record gives: clone size, D gene, V gene, J gene, CDR3 protein, CDR3 DNA. A D gene is named only where the DNA matches it firmly. Clone size, where shown, is once, few, many, or a class for clones that have expanded.

.	TRBD1	TRBV6-5	TRBJ2-7	CASSYLDGTAYYEQYF	TGTGCCAGCAGTTACCTAGACGGGACAGCTTACTACGAGCAGTACTTC
.	TRBD2	TRBV7-3	TRBJ2-1	CASSLSLAGENEQFF	TGTGCCAGCAGCTTATCGCTAGCGGGAGAAAATGAGCAGTTCTTC
.	TRBD2	TRBV6-1	TRBJ2-7	CASSLAGGSYEQYF	TGTGCCAGCAGCCTAGCGGGAGGCTCCTACGAGCAGTACTTC
.	TRBD2	TRBV5-4	TRBJ2-1	CASSPSGSTYNEQFF	TGTGCCAGCAGCCCCAGCGGGAGCACCTACAATGAGCAGTTCTTC
.	TRBD1	TRBV19	TRBJ2-7	CASSNRGSYEQYF	TGTGCCAGTAGCAACAGGGGGTCCTACGAGCAGTACTTC
.	TRBD1	TRBV5-6	TRBJ1-2	CASTVPGQGWYGYTF	TGTGCCAGCACCGTCCCGGGACAGGGTTGGTATGGCTACACCTTC
few	.	TRBV7-2	TRBJ2-3	CASSSGHSTDTQYF	TGTGCCAGCAGCTCCGGTCATAGCACAGATACGCAGTATTTT
.	.	TRBV28	TRBJ1-4	CASSPRNEKLFF	TGTGCCAGCAGTCCTCGTAATGAAAAACTGTTTTTT
.	TRBD2	TRBV5-1	TRBJ2-3	CASSPRTIAGGPDTQYF	TGCGCCAGCAGCCCCCGTACGATAGCGGGAGGCCCAGATACGCAGTATTTT
.	.	TRBV11-1	TRBJ2-7	CASSLAGGSYEQYF	TGTGCCAGCAGCTTAGCGGGGGGATCCTACGAGCAGTACTTC
.	.	TRBV5-1	TRBJ1-1	CASSLSAVDTEAFF	TGCGCCAGCAGCTTGTCGGCGGTAGACACTGAAGCTTTCTTT
.	.	TRBV6-1	TRBJ2-4	CASSQRRENIQYF	TGTGCCAGCAGCCAAAGGAGGGAAAACATTCAGTACTTC
.	TRBD1	TRBV2	TRBJ1-1	CASTKGQGNTEAFF	TGTGCCAGCACCAAGGGACAGGGGAACACTGAAGCTTTCTTT
.	.	TRBV5-1	TRBJ2-3	CASSLGGGGTDTQYF	TGCGCCAGCAGCTTAGGCGGCGGGGGCACAGATACGCAGTATTTT
.	.	TRBV28	TRBJ1-1	CASSTADSLTEAFF	TGTGCCAGCAGTACTGCCGACAGTCTGACTGAAGCTTTCTTT
.	.	TRBV28	TRBJ2-7	CASSFDISRYSSYEQYF	TGTGCCAGCAGTTTTGATATATCGAGGTATAGCTCCTACGAGCAGTACTTC
.	TRBD1	TRBV28	TRBJ1-4	CASLGQQNEKLFF	TGTGCCAGCTTGGGACAGCAAAATGAAAAACTGTTTTTT
.	.	TRBV21-1	TRBJ2-7	CASPHPRDRRYEQYF	TGTGCCAGCCCCCACCCCCGGGATCGGAGGTACGAGCAGTACTTC
.	.	TRBV2	TRBJ2-7	CASKSGSSYEQYF	TGTGCCAGCAAGTCCGGGAGCAGCTACGAGCAGTACTTC
.	.	TRBV14	TRBJ1-1	CASSQQANTEAFF	TGTGCCAGCAGCCAACAGGCTAACACTGAAGCTTTCTTT
.	.	TRBV10-3	TRBJ2-2	CAISGSSHTGELFF	TGTGCCATCAGTGGAAGTAGTCATACCGGGGAGCTGTTTTTT
.	TRBD1	TRBV19	TRBJ2-5	CASTDRALGETQYF	TGTGCCAGTACGGACAGGGCTTTAGGAGAGACCCAGTACTTC
.	.	TRBV27	TRBJ2-1	CASSFKGISYNEQFF	TGTGCCAGCAGTTTCAAGGGGATATCCTACAATGAGCAGTTCTTC
once	TRBD2	TRBV9	TRBJ2-1	CASSGTSGSISYNEQFF	TGTGCCAGCAGCGGTACTAGCGGGAGTATCTCCTACAATGAGCAGTTCTTC
.	.	TRBV6-6	TRBJ2-3	CASSYGVTDTQYF	TGTGCCAGCAGTTACGGAGTCACAGATACGCAGTATTTT
.	.	TRBV11-2	TRBJ2-7	CASLGDLVNEQYF	TGTGCCAGCTTAGGGGATCTTGTGAACGAGCAGTACTTC
.	TRBD1	TRBV19	TRBJ2-3	CASTGQGASSTQYF	TGTGCCAGTACGGGACAGGGGGCATCTAGTACGCAGTATTTT
.	.	TRBV5-6	TRBJ2-1	CASSLLAERRFF	TGTGCCAGCAGCTTGTTAGCGGAAAGGAGGTTCTTC
.	TRBD1	TRBV5-1	TRBJ1-1	CASSPGTGNMNTEAFF	TGCGCCAGCAGCCCCGGGACAGGGAACATGAACACTGAAGCTTTCTTT
.	TRBD2	TRBV6-5	TRBJ2-7	CASSLVAGRRHEQYF	TGTGCCAGCAGTCTTGTAGCGGGGAGGCGCCACGAGCAGTACTTC
.	.	TRBV6-6	TRBJ2-1	CASSYGPIYGQVRQFF	TGTGCCAGCAGTTACGGGCCTATATACGGTCAGGTGCGGCAGTTCTTC
.	.	TRBV30	TRBJ1-1	CAWSVGGAVTEAFF	TGTGCCTGGAGTGTTGGAGGGGCTGTCACTGAAGCTTTCTTT
once	TRBD1	TRBV5-1	TRBJ2-7	CASSSRDRYYEQYF	TGCGCCAGCAGCTCCCGGGACAGATACTACGAGCAGTACTTC
.	TRBD1	TRBV2	TRBJ1-1	CASGQEQNTEAFF	TGTGCCAGCGGACAGGAGCAGAACACTGAAGCTTTCTTT
.	.	TRBV5-4	TRBJ1-3	CASSRDTGNTIYF	TGTGCCAGCAGTCGGGACACTGGAAACACCATATATTTT
.	.	TRBV30	TRBJ2-1	CAWSEYSGNEQFF	TGTGCCTGGAGTGAGTACAGCGGGAATGAGCAGTTCTTC
.	TRBD2	TRBV4-1	TRBJ2-3	CASSQDKLAGGEHTQYF	TGCGCCAGCAGCCAAGATAAACTAGCGGGAGGGGAGCATACGCAGTATTTT
.	TRBD2	TRBV11-2	TRBJ2-1	CASSIRLAPEQFF	TGTGCCAGCAGCATCCGACTAGCTCCTGAGCAGTTCTTC
.	TRBD1	TRBV5-1	TRBJ1-5	CASSSGDSLNQPQHF	TGCGCCAGCAGCTCCGGGGACAGTTTAAATCAGCCCCAGCATTTT
.	.	TRBV2	TRBJ2-5	CASRSTLGETQYF	TGTGCCAGCAGGTCGACTCTAGGAGAGACCCAGTACTTC
.	TRBD2	TRBV7-3	TRBJ2-7	CASSLAGGTYEQYF	TGTGCCAGCAGCTTAGCGGGAGGCACCTACGAGCAGTACTTC
.	.	TRBV6-6	TRBJ2-3	CASSTKDTQYF	TGTGCCAGCAGTACAAAAGATACGCAGTATTTT
once	TRBD1	TRBV27	TRBJ2-1	CASSYRDRGNEQFF	TGTGCCAGCAGTTACCGGGACAGAGGGAATGAGCAGTTCTTC
few	TRBD1	TRBV6-1	TRBJ1-5	CASRDREAQPQHF	TGTGCCAGCAGGGACAGGGAGGCGCAGCCCCAGCATTTT
.	.	TRBV28	TRBJ2-3	CASSLNSDTQYF	TGTGCCAGCAGTTTAAACAGCGATACGCAGTATTTT
.	.	TRBV27	TRBJ2-7	CASSHLAGPDYEQYF	TGTGCCAGCAGTCACCTCGCGGGGCCGGACTACGAGCAGTACTTC
.	.	TRBV2	TRBJ1-2	CASRRRQEKDYGYTF	TGTGCCAGCAGGCGGAGACAGGAAAAGGACTATGGCTACACCTTC
.	.	TRBV9	TRBJ2-7	CASSVEPGTLGGEQYF	TGTGCCAGCAGCGTAGAACCCGGGACTCTCGGAGGGGAGCAGTACTTC
.	TRBD2	TRBV9	TRBJ2-3	CASSVGGRSDTQYF	TGTGCCAGCAGCGTAGGCGGGAGGTCAGATACGCAGTATTTT
.	.	TRBV15	TRBJ2-7	CATSSRDKTYEQYF	TGTGCCACCAGCAGCCGGGACAAGACGTACGAGCAGTACTTC
few	TRBD2	TRBV4-1	TRBJ2-3	CASSQGLAVTTDTQYF	TGCGCCAGCAGCCAAGGACTAGCGGTCACTACAGATACGCAGTATTTT
.	.	TRBV5-1	TRBJ2-3	CASSLRRDLTDTQYF	TGCGCCAGCAGCTTGCGGAGGGATCTCACAGATACGCAGTATTTT
.	TRBD1	TRBV5-1	TRBJ2-1	CASRAPRTGGSYNEQFF	TGCGCCAGCAGAGCTCCCAGGACAGGGGGCTCCTACAATGAGCAGTTCTTC
.	TRBD1	TRBV28	TRBJ1-2	CASSLIWTGTYGYTF	TGTGCCAGCAGTCTAATATGGACAGGGACCTATGGCTACACCTTC